This T cell receptor beta chain was documented in a study of shared clonotypes between healthy human individuals. In its sample, this clone was seen once. Its matching antigen is unknown. Study-wide results and caveats: Four donors showed sharing of 4.5% to 6% of naive CD4 clonotypes. The four-donor shared clonotypes exceeded non-shared clonotypes in generation probability, with non-shared ones scoring lower.

Across several immunoSEQ plates, the genomic DNA of each subset was split evenly. Assay used: immunoSEQ multiplex PCR; TCRdb lists only in-frame clones, some missing. The sample consists of some 550,000 clones, around 97% of them appearing once. The CDR3 is made up of 13 amino acids. In germline, CDR1 is MDHEN, CDR2 SYDVKM. V shed 6 bases and J 6 bases; nucleotides not matched to a gene: 7. V usage is TRBV28 and J usage is TRBJ1-2; 7 nucleotides line up with TRBD1. This sequence was found in a woman aged 25 to 39 in good health. Specimen: naive CD4+ T cells sorted from blood. Subset defined: CD45RA+ positively selected. The CDR3 loop is CASRLPGTDGYTF. The CDR3 DNA is TGTGCCAGCAGGCTACCCGGGACAGATGGCTACACCTTC.